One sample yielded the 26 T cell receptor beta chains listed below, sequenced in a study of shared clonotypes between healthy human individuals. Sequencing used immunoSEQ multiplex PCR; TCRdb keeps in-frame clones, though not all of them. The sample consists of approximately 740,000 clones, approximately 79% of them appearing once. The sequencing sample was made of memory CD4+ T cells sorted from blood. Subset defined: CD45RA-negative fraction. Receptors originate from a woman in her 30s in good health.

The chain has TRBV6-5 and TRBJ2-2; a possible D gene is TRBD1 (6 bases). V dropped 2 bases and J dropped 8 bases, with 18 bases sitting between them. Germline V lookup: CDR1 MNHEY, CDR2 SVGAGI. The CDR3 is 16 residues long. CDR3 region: CASSYGRHRVGGELFF. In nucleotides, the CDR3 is TGTGCCAGCAGTTACGGTCGCCACAGGGTGGGGGGGGAGCTGTTTTTT.

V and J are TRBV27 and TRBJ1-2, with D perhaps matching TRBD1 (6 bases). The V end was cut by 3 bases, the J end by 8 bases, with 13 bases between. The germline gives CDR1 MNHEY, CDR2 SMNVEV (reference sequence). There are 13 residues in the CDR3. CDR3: CASSFQQGDGYTF. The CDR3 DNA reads TGTGCCAGCAGTTTCCAACAGGGTGACGGCTACACCTTC.

The CDR3: CSVGGGEKLFF. CDR3 DNA sequence: TGCAGCGTTGGTGGTGGGGAAAAACTGTTTTTT. J is TRBJ1-4 and V is TRBV29-1; D is undetermined. The germline gives CDR1 SQVTM, CDR2 ANQGSEA. Trimming removed 4 bases at V and 8 bases at J, with 8 bases between. The CDR3 runs 11 residues.

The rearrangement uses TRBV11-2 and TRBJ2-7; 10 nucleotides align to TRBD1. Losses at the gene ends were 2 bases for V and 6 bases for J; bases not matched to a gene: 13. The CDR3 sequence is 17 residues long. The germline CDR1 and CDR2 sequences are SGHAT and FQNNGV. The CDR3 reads CASSLSSRGQGFIEQYF. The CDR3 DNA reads TGTGCCAGCAGCTTATCCTCCCGGGGACAGGGGTTTATCGAGCAGTACTTC.

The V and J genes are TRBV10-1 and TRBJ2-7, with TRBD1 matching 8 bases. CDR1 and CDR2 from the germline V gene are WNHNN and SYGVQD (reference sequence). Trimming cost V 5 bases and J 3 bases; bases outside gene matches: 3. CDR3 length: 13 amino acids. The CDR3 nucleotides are TGCGCCAGCAGTCTGACAGGGGACTACGAGCAGTACTTC. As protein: CASSLTGDYEQYF.

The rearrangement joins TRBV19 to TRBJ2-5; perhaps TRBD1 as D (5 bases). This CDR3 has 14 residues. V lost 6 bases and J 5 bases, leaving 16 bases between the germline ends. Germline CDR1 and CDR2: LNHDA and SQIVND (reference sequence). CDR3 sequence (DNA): TGTGCCAGTAGGGCTACAGGAGCCGGGGAGACCCAGTACTTC. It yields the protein CASRATGAGETQYF.

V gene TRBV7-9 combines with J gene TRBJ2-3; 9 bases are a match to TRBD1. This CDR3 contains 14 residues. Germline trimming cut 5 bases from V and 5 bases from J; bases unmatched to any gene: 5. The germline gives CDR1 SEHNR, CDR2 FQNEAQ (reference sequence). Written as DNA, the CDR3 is TGTGCCAGCAGCCCGGGACAGGGACAAGATACGCAGTATTTT. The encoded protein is CASSPGQGQDTQYF.

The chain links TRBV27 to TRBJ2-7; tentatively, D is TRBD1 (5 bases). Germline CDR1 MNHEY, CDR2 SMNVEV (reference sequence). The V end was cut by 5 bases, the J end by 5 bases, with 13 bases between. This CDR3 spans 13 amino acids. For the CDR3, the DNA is TGTGCCAGCAGTGACAGCCTGGACCACGAGCAGTACTTC. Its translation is CASSDSLDHEQYF.

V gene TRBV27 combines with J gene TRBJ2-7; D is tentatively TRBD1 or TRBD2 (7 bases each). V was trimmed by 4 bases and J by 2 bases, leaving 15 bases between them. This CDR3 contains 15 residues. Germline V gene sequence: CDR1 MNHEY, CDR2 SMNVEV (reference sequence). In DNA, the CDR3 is TGTGCCAGCAGTTCCAGACAGGGAGGGGCCTACGAGCAGTACTTC. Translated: CASSSRQGGAYEQYF.

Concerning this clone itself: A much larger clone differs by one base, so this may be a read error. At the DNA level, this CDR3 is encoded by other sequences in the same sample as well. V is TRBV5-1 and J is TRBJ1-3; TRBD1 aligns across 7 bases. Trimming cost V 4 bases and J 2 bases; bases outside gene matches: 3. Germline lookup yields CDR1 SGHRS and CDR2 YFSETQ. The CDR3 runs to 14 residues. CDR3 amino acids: CASSVGTAGNTIYF. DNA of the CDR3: TGCGCCAGCAGCGTGGGGACAGCTGGAAACACCATATATTTT.

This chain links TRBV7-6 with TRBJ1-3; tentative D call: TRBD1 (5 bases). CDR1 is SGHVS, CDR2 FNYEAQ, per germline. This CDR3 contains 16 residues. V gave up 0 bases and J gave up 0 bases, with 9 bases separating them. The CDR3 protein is CASSLAQGLSGNTIYF. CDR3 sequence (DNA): TGTGCCAGCAGCTTAGCGCAGGGACTCTCTGGAAACACCATATATTTT.

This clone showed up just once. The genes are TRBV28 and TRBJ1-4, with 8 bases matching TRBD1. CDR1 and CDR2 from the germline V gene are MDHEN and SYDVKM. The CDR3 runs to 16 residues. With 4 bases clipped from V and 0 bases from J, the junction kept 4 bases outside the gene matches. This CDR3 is CASSSGQGSTNEKLFF. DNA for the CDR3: TGTGCCAGCAGTTCTGGACAGGGATCAACTAATGAAAAACTGTTTTTT.

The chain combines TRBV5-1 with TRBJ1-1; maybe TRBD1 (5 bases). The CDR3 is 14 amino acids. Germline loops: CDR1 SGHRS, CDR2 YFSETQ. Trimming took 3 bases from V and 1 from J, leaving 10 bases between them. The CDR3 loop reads CASSSKGENTEAFF. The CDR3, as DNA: TGCGCCAGCAGCTCAAAAGGGGAGAACACTGAAGCTTTCTTT. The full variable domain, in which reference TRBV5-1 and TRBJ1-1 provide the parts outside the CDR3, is KAGVTQTPRYLIKTRGQQVTLSCSPISGHRSVSWYQQTPGQGLQFLFEYFSETQRNKGNFPGRFSGRQFSNSRSEMNVSTLELGDSALYLCASSSKGENTEAFFGQGTRLTVV.

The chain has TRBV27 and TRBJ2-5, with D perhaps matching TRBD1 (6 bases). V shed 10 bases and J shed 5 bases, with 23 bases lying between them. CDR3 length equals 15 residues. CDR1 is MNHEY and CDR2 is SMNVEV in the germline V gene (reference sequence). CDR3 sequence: CATRGAERGMETQYF. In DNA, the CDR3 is TGTGCCACCAGGGGTGCAGAAAGGGGGATGGAGACCCAGTACTTC.

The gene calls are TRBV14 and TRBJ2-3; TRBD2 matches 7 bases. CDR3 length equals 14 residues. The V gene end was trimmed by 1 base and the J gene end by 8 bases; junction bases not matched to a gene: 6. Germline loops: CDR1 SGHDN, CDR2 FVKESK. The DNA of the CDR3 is TGTGCCAGCAGCCAAGGGACTAGGCTCGGTACGCAGTATTTT. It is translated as CASSQGTRLGTQYF.

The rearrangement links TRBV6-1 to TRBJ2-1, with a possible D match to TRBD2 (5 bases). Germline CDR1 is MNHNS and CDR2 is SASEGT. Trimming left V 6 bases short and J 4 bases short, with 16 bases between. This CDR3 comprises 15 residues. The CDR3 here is CASRLDWLAYNEQFF. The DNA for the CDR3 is TGTGCCAGCAGACTAGACTGGTTGGCGTACAATGAGCAGTTCTTC.

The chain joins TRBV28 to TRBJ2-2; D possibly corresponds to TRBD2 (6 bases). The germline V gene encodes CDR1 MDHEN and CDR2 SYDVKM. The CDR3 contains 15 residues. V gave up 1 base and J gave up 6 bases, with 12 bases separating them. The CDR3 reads CASSLSPRLAGELFF. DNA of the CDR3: TGTGCCAGCAGTTTATCGCCGCGACTAGCCGGGGAGCTGTTTTTT.

In DNA, the CDR3 is TGCGCCAGCAGCCAAGGCCAGGGGGCGTCCTACGAGCAGTACTTC. Its translation is CASSQGQGASYEQYF. The rearrangement links TRBV4-1 to TRBJ2-7; 8 bases align to TRBD1. The length of the CDR3 is 15 residues. CDR1 is MGHRA and CDR2 is YSYEKL in the germline V gene. V shed 1 base and J 1 base; nucleotides not matched to a gene: 3.

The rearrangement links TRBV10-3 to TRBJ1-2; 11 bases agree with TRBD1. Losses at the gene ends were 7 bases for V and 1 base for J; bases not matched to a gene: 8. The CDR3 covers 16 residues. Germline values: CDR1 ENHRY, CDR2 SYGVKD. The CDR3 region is CAITSGTGGYNYGYTF. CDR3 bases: TGTGCCATCACCTCCGGGACAGGGGGGTATAACTATGGCTACACCTTC.

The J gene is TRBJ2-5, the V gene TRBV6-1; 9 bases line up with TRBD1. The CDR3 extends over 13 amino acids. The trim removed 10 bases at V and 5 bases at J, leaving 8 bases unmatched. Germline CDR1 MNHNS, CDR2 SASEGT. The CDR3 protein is CATRTGVYETQYF. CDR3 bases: TGTGCCACCAGGACAGGGGTGTACGAGACCCAGTACTTC.

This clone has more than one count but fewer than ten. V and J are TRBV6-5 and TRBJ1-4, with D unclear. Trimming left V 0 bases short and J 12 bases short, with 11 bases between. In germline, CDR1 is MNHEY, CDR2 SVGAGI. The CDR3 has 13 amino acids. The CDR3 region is CASSYSQTGELFF. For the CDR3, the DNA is TGTGCCAGCAGTTACTCACAGACTGGGGAACTGTTTTTT.

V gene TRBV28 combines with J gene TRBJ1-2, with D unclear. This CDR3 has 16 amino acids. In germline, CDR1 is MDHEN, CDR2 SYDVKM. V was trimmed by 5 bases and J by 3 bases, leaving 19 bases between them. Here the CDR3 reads CASSPNMGGSDYGYTF. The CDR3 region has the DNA TGTGCCAGCAGTCCTAATATGGGCGGGTCTGACTATGGCTACACCTTC.

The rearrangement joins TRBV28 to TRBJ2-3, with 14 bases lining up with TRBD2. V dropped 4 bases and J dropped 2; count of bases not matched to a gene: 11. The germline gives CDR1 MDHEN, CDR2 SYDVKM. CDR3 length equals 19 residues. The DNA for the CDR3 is TGTGCCAGCAGTTCACGCTCCGGGACTAGCGGGGGACACACAGATACGCAGTATTTT. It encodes CASSSRSGTSGGHTDTQYF.

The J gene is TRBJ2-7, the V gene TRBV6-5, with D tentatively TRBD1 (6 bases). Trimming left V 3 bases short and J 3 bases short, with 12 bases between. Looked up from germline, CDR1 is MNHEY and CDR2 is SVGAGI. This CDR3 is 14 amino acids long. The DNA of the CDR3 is TGTGCCAGCAGTTATGGGGCAGGGGACTACGAGCAGTACTTC. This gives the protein CASSYGAGDYEQYF.

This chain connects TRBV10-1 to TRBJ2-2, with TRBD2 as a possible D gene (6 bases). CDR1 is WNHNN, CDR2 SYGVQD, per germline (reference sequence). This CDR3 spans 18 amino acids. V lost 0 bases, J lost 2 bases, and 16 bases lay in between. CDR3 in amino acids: CASSESSLRRGNTGELFF. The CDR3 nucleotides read TGCGCCAGCAGTGAGTCGAGCCTTCGGAGGGGAAACACCGGGGAGCTGTTTTTT.

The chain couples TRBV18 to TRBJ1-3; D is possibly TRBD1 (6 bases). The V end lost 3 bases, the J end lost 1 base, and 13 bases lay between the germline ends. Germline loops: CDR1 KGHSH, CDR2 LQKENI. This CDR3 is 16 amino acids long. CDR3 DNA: TGTGCCAGCTCACCCCGCCAGGGGTATTCTGGAAACACCATATATTTT. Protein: CASSPRQGYSGNTIYF.